This T cell receptor beta chain is from a study of T cell changes during pregnancy in multiple sclerosis. The repertoire was sequenced with immunoSEQ multiplex PCR; TCRdb's copy has only in-frame clones and lacks some. The data contain tens of thousands of clones, around 90% of them singletons. V lost 6 bases, J lost 2 bases, and 17 bases lay in between. This CDR3 is built from 15 residues. CDR1 and CDR2 (germline): MNHEY, SVGAGI. The sequences come from CD4+ T cells from peripheral blood mononuclear cells, collected in the second trimester of pregnancy. V and J are TRBV6-5 and TRBJ2-7, with a tentative D call TRBD1 (6 bases). The receptor was isolated from a female donor with multiple sclerosis, enrolled in a pregnancy study. The CDR3 is CASRFNRDTTYEQYF. The CDR3 nucleotides read TGTGCCAGCAGATTCAACCGGGACACAACCTACGAGCAGTACTTC.